These 29 T cell receptor beta chains came from one sample sequenced in a study of T cells in Graves' hyperthyroidism and ophthalmopathy. RNA transcripts served as the template for amplifying TCR beta CDR3 regions. Initially, a first-round RT-PCR of the TCR CDR3 employed the HTBI primer set. TCRdb independently ran MiXCR on the multiplex PCR reads; one entry per CDR3 protein. Here the sample spans 300,000 to 500,000 distinct CDR3 sequences, 11% to 15% being singletons. The sample consisted of blood. The receptors originated from a middle-aged man with Graves' ophthalmopathy.

This clonotype was observed many times. The chain combines TRBV12-3 or TRBV12-4 with TRBJ2-3; D uncertain. CDR3 length equals 13 residues. Trimming took 3 bases from V and 3 from J, leaving 7 bases between them. In nucleotides, the CDR3 is TGTGCCAGCAGTTTTGGTCGGACAGATACGCAGTATTTT. It is translated as CASSFGRTDTQYF.

This clonotype has a count of ten or more. The gene calls are TRBV18 and TRBJ1-2; D possibly corresponds to TRBD1 (5 bases). Germline CDR1 is KGHSH and CDR2 is LQKENI. With 2 bases removed from V and 3 bases from J, the gap between germline ends came to 7 bases. The CDR3 consists of 13 residues. The CDR3 is CASSPDSYYGYTF. CDR3 bases: TGTGCCAGCTCACCAGACAGCTACTATGGCTACACCTTC.

This clonotype has at least ten counts. The CDR3 DNA sequence: TGTGCCAGCAGCGTAATGGGACAGGGGCAAGATACGCAGTATTTT. Translating gives CASSVMGQGQDTQYF. The chain employs TRBV9 and TRBJ2-3; 10 nucleotides agree with TRBD1. This CDR3 region has 15 residues. Trimming cost V 1 base and J 5 bases; bases outside gene matches: 4. Germline lookup yields CDR1 SGDLS and CDR2 YYNGEE.

This clonotype was detected many times. The rearrangement joins TRBV6-5 to TRBJ1-6; D unclear. Trimming stripped 2 bases from V and 10 bases from J, with 12 bases between. Germline CDR1 and CDR2: MNHEY and SVGAGI. The CDR3 has 14 amino acids. The CDR3 nucleotides are TGTGCCAGCAGTTACAATTCGGTCTTCTCACCCCTCCACTTT. Its translation: CASSYNSVFSPLHF.

The J gene is TRBJ1-2, the V gene TRBV10-3, with 7 bases lining up with TRBD1. Germline V CDR1 and CDR2: ENHRY, SYGVKD. V lost 6 bases and J lost 1; bases outside the gene matches: 5. There are 14 residues in the CDR3. CDR3 amino acids: CAIRLGQVNYGYTF. The CDR3 coding sequence is TGTGCCATCAGGCTCGGACAGGTTAACTATGGCTACACCTTC.

This clonotype was counted at least ten times. The chain recombines TRBV6-1 with TRBJ2-7, with D unresolved. Trimming shortened V by 4 bases and J by 0 bases, and 13 bases separated the two germline ends. The CDR3 covers 15 residues. CDR1 is MNHNS and CDR2 is SASEGT in the germline V gene. The CDR3 coding sequence is TGTGCCAGCAGTGTAGAGGACCGATACTCCTACGAGCAGTACTTC. It yields the protein CASSVEDRYSYEQYF.

There are many counts of this clonotype. The chain joins TRBV18 to TRBJ2-3; 10 bases line up with TRBD2. Trimming took 2 bases from V and 7 from J; bases not matched to a gene: 3. Germline CDR1 and CDR2: KGHSH and LQKENI. The CDR3 spans 14 residues. This chain's CDR3 is CASSPGTSGNTQYF. The CDR3, as DNA: TGTGCCAGCTCACCAGGTACTAGCGGGAATACGCAGTATTTT.

At least ten counts were recorded for this clonotype. The rearrangement links TRBV24-1 to TRBJ2-1; D may correspond to TRBD1 or TRBD2 (5 bases each). CDR3 length: 14 amino acids. Germline values: CDR1 KGHDR, CDR2 SFDVKD. Trimming pared 2 bases from V and 5 bases from J, leaving 9 bases between. DNA for the CDR3: TGTGCCACCAGTGATTGGACGGGACACAATGAGCAGTTCTTC. Its translation is CATSDWTGHNEQFF.

Many counts were recorded for this clonotype. The J gene is TRBJ2-2, the V gene TRBV5-1, with D perhaps assigned TRBD1 or TRBD2 (5 bases each). V was cut by 4 bases and J by 7 bases, with 17 bases left in between. Germline V lookup: CDR1 SGHRS, CDR2 YFSETQ. This CDR3 is 15 amino acids long. This chain's CDR3 is CASSQGPSDGGELFF. The CDR3 coding sequence is TGCGCCAGCAGCCAGGGACCAAGCGATGGCGGGGAGCTGTTTTTT.

In regard to this clonotype: A read error is possible here, since a much larger clone lies one base away. This sequence joins TRBV20-1 and TRBJ2-7; possible D gene TRBD2, 5 bases. The CDR3 length is 13 residues. CDR1 and CDR2 (germline): DFQATT, SNEGSKA (reference sequence). The CDR3 sequence: CSASVSGTYDQYF. The CDR3 DNA is TGCAGTGCTAGTGTCAGCGGTACCTACGACCAGTACTTC.

The chain joins TRBV4-1 to TRBJ2-3, with D possibly TRBD2 on 5 matching bases. V was trimmed by 0 bases and J by 6 bases, leaving 13 bases between them. Germline loops: CDR1 MGHRA, CDR2 YSYEKL. The CDR3 loop spans 15 amino acids. CDR3 DNA: TGCGCCAGCAGCCAAGATACCACTAGTATTGATACGCAGTATTTT. Translating gives CASSQDTTSIDTQYF.

This chain uses TRBV20-1 with TRBJ2-5; D might be TRBD2 (5 bases). Germline V gives CDR1 DFQATT, CDR2 SNEGSKA (reference sequence). The CDR3 loop spans 14 amino acids. V was cut by 4 bases and J by 3 bases, with 15 bases left in between. The CDR3 region has the DNA TGCAGTGCTACCCTAGGAGCGGTGAAAGAGACCCAGTACTTC. This gives the protein CSATLGAVKETQYF.

This clonotype was counted between two and nine times. The rearrangement joins TRBV5-4 to TRBJ2-5; 8 positions agree with TRBD2. This CDR3 is 16 amino acids long. CDR1 SGHNT and CDR2 YYREEE come from the germline V gene (reference sequence). Germline trimming cut 0 bases from V and 3 bases from J; bases unmatched to any gene: 7. This CDR3 reads CASSLDFAGGKETQYF. The CDR3 bases are TGTGCCAGCAGCTTGGATTTTGCGGGGGGAAAAGAGACCCAGTACTTC.

This sequence joins TRBV20-1 and TRBJ2-7; D is perhaps TRBD1 or TRBD2 (5 bases each). CDR1 and CDR2 (germline): DFQATT, SNEGSKA (reference sequence). The CDR3 runs 13 residues. The V end lost 0 bases, the J end lost 4 bases, and 10 bases lay between the germline ends. DNA for the CDR3: TGCAGTGCTAGAGAGAGGGGCGTGTACGAGCAGTACTTC. The encoded protein is CSARERGVYEQYF.

This clonotype was counted at least ten times. This chain uses TRBV11-3 with TRBJ2-2; TRBD1 agrees at 8 bases. The CDR3 is 15 amino acids. The trim removed 5 bases at V and 7 bases at J, leaving 9 bases unmatched. The germline V gene has CDR1 SGHNT and CDR2 YENEEA. The CDR3 sequence: CASSLYRGSIGELFF. CDR3 DNA: TGTGCCAGCAGCCTATACAGGGGGTCGATCGGGGAGCTGTTTTTT.

This clonotype was observed many times. The CDR3 is CSGSSGRAPGELFF. The CDR3 bases are TGCAGTGGATCTAGCGGGAGGGCCCCCGGGGAGCTGTTTTTT. The chain uses TRBV20-1 and TRBJ2-2; the match to TRBD2 covers 12 bases. The CDR3 contains 14 residues. CDR1 and CDR2 (germline): DFQATT, SNEGSKA (reference sequence). V lost 7 bases, J lost 6 bases, and 6 bases stayed unmatched.

This clonotype was detected many times. The chain uses TRBV18 and TRBJ2-5; TRBD2 matches 12 bases. Germline CDR1 is KGHSH and CDR2 is LQKENI. The V segment lost 1 base and the J segment 2 bases; nucleotides outside the gene matches: 2. This CDR3 has 16 amino acids. The CDR3 reads CASSPLGLAGQETQYF. The CDR3 DNA reads TGTGCCAGCTCACCACTCGGACTAGCGGGGCAAGAGACCCAGTACTTC.

The chain uses TRBV7-8 and TRBJ2-1; tentatively, D is TRBD2 (5 bases). This CDR3 spans 13 amino acids. With 1 base removed from V and 6 bases from J, the gap between germline ends came to 7 bases. Germline V gene sequence: CDR1 SGHVS, CDR2 FQNEAQ. The CDR3 DNA reads as TGTGCCAGCAGCTTAGGGACTGTCAATGAGCAGTTCTTC. Its translation is CASSLGTVNEQFF.

The chain recombines TRBV5-1 with TRBJ1-3; D is uncertain. Looked up from germline, CDR1 is SGHRS and CDR2 is YFSETQ. The CDR3 contains 16 residues. V was cut by 3 bases and J by 0 bases, with 13 bases left in between. The CDR3 region has the DNA TGCGCCAGCAGCTCGTCAGGTATTTCCTCTGGAAACACCATATATTTT. Its protein product is CASSSSGISSGNTIYF.

The chain uses TRBV29-1 and TRBJ2-3, with TRBD2 as a possible D gene (5 bases). The germline gives CDR1 SQVTM, CDR2 ANQGSEA. The CDR3 runs to 11 residues. V was shortened by 6 bases and J by 6 bases, with 10 bases between the two germline ends. The CDR3 coding sequence is TGCAGCGTCGGACTTTTCGATACGCAGTATTTT. Amino acid sequence: CSVGLFDTQYF.

This clonotype was picked up a small number of times. V is TRBV29-1 and J is TRBJ2-1, with 8 bases matching TRBD2. The CDR3 has 16 amino acids. V dropped 1 base and J dropped 6; count of bases not matched to a gene: 11. Per the germline V gene, CDR1 is SQVTM and CDR2 is ANQGSEA. DNA of the CDR3: TGCAGCGTTGAAGGGTGGTCTAGCGGGCGGATCAATGAGCAGTTCTTC. Amino acid sequence: CSVEGWSSGRINEQFF.

This clonotype has a handful of counts. The chain combines TRBV18 with TRBJ1-2; D is undetermined. This CDR3 is built from 15 residues. The germline CDR1 and CDR2 sequences are KGHSH and LQKENI. V was shortened by 4 bases and J by 0 bases, with 12 bases between the two germline ends. CDR3 sequence (DNA): TGTGCCAGCTCACGGGAGGACGGAGCTAACTATGGCTACACCTTC. This codes for CASSREDGANYGYTF.

This clonotype appeared many times. CDR3 DNA sequence: TGTGCCAGCAGTTGGATAGACACAGATACGCAGTATTTT. Protein product: CASSWIDTDTQYF. V gene TRBV27 combines with J gene TRBJ2-3; D unclear. This CDR3 contains 13 residues. Germline lookup yields CDR1 MNHEY and CDR2 SMNVEV (reference sequence). V lost 4 bases and J lost 2, with 7 bases in between.

CDR3 sequence: CASSEFRQVQETQYF. CDR3 nucleotides: TGTGCCAGCAGTGAATTTCGACAGGTCCAAGAGACCCAGTACTTC. The chain carries TRBV25-1 and TRBJ2-5; D is possibly TRBD1 (6 bases). Germline values: CDR1 MGHDK, CDR2 SYGVNS. V was clipped by 1 base and J by 1 base, with 10 bases between them. This CDR3 spans 15 amino acids.

This clonotype was detected a few times. This sequence joins TRBV29-1 and TRBJ2-3, with 9 nucleotides matching TRBD2. The CDR3 has 13 residues. Germline lookup yields CDR1 SQVTM and CDR2 ANQGSEA. The J segment lost 5 bases and the V segment lost 8 bases, leaving 8 bases of the junction unmatched. The CDR3 loop is CSIVGGRGDTQYF. CDR3 sequence (DNA): TGCAGCATCGTCGGCGGGAGGGGAGATACGCAGTATTTT.

This clonotype has at least ten counts. V gene TRBV2 combines with J gene TRBJ1-5; D ambiguous. CDR3 length equals 12 residues. Looked up from germline, CDR1 is SNHLY and CDR2 is FYNNEI. Trimming shortened V by 3 bases and J by 7 bases, and 7 bases separated the two germline ends. CDR3 in DNA: TGTGCCAGCAGTGACAGTCAACAGCCCCAGCATTTT. Amino acid sequence: CASSDSQQPQHF.

The chain links TRBV20-1 to TRBJ2-1; D is tentatively TRBD1 or TRBD2 (6 bases each). CDR3 size: 14 residues. The V end lost 2 bases, the J end lost 2 bases, and 10 bases lay between the germline ends. CDR1 and CDR2 from the germline V gene are DFQATT and SNEGSKA (reference sequence). Written as DNA, the CDR3 is TGCAGTGCTAGAAAGGGGGGCCCCTACAATGAGCAGTTCTTC. It codes for CSARKGGPYNEQFF.

This clonotype has ten or more counts. The J gene is TRBJ2-1, the V gene TRBV20-1, with TRBD2 identical over 9 bases. Germline-derived CDR1 and CDR2 are DFQATT and SNEGSKA (reference sequence). With 3 bases clipped from V and 2 bases from J, the junction kept 2 bases outside the gene matches. The CDR3 has 14 amino acids. The DNA for the CDR3 is TGCAGTGCTAGTTCTAGCGGGGCCTACAATGAGCAGTTCTTC. Translating it yields CSASSSGAYNEQFF.

This clonotype was seen many times. The chain carries TRBV2 and TRBJ2-7; 12 bases align to TRBD1. Germline CDR1 and CDR2: SNHLY and FYNNEI. This CDR3 spans 14 amino acids. Unmatched junction bases numbered 5, after V lost 6 bases and J lost 5 bases. In DNA form, the CDR3 reads TGTGCCAGCAGGGGGACAGGGGGCAGGAACGAGCAGTACTTC. It specifies CASRGTGGRNEQYF.